The rows below give T cell receptor beta chains drawn from one sample of a study of cytomegalovirus exposure and HLA in healthy donors. Some clones are missing from TCRdb's copy, which holds only in-frame ones; the method was immunoSEQ multiplex PCR. The repertoire holds tens of thousands of clones, with around 90% as singletons. Sequenced material: PBMCs. These receptors all come from a man between 18 and 29 years old in good health and CMV-seronegative. Each CDR3 is given with its conserved first and last residue. D genes are given only for firm matches. The size of a clone is reported for some rows only, either as once, few or many, or as a class for expanded clones.

v_call	clone_size	j_call	d_call	cdr3_nt	cdr3_aa
TRBV5-1	once	TRBJ2-5	TRBD2	TGCGCCAGCTCCTCCGATGCGGCGGGAGTCCGGGAGACCCAGTACTTC	CASSSDAAGVRETQYF
TRBV7-6	NA	TRBJ2-1	TRBD2	TGTGCCAGCAGCTTAGACCGGACTAGCGGGAACAATGAGCAGTTCTTC	CASSLDRTSGNNEQFF
TRBV5-6	NA	TRBJ2-7	TRBD1	TGTGCCAGCAGCGGACAGGCAATAACCTACGAGCAGTACTTC	CASSGQAITYEQYF
TRBV28	once	TRBJ2-7	NA	TGTGCCGCCTCTGGCGGCCTTCGCTACGAGCAGTACTTC	CAASGGLRYEQYF
TRBV6-1	few	TRBJ2-6	NA	TGTGCCAGCAGTGAAGAAGAGGGGGCTGGGGCCAACGTCCTGACTTTC	CASSEEEGAGANVLTF
TRBV28	NA	TRBJ1-2	NA	TGTGCCAGCAGTGTATCACAGGACCCTGGCTACACCTTC	CASSVSQDPGYTF
TRBV25-1	NA	TRBJ2-1	NA	TGTGCCAGCAGTGAAGGAGTTTCCTCCTACAATGAGCAGTTCTTC	CASSEGVSSYNEQFF
TRBV10-3	NA	TRBJ2-5	NA	TGTGCCATCTCGGGAACAGAAAAACAAGAGACCCAGTACTTC	CAISGTEKQETQYF
TRBV10-3	NA	TRBJ1-2	TRBD1	TGTGCCATCAGTGAGCCGGACAGGGACGGCTACACCTTC	CAISEPDRDGYTF
TRBV2	NA	TRBJ2-1	TRBD1	TGTGCCAGCGGGACAGGGGAAGTAAATGAGCAGTTCTTC	CASGTGEVNEQFF
TRBV19	NA	TRBJ1-5	NA	TGTGCCACTAAAGGACTGGATCAGCCCCAGCATTTT	CATKGLDQPQHF
TRBV5-1	once	TRBJ2-7	TRBD2	TGCGCCAGCAGCCCAACGACTAGCGGACGCACCTACGAGCAGTACTTC	CASSPTTSGRTYEQYF
TRBV2	NA	TRBJ2-1	TRBD1	TGTGCCAGCAGTGAGTACAGGGGCGCCCCCTTCTTC	CASSEYRGAPFF
TRBV19	NA	TRBJ2-5	NA	TGTGCCAGTAGAAGCGGGTCACAAGAGACCCAGTACTTC	CASRSGSQETQYF
TRBV27	NA	TRBJ1-1	TRBD1	TGTGCCAGCAGACTAGACAGGGGGGCGTCTGAAGCTTTCTTT	CASRLDRGASEAFF
TRBV7-3	few	TRBJ2-3	NA	TGTGCCAGCAGCCCCTGGGACACCTCAGATACGCAGTATTTT	CASSPWDTSDTQYF
TRBV19	NA	TRBJ2-3	TRBD2	TGTGCCAGGGATTCTAGCGGGAGAATGGATACGCAGTATTTT	CARDSSGRMDTQYF
TRBV7-9	once	TRBJ2-7	TRBD2	TGTGCCAGCAGCTTGTTTAGGACTAGCGGACCCGCCTACGAGCAGTACTTC	CASSLFRTSGPAYEQYF